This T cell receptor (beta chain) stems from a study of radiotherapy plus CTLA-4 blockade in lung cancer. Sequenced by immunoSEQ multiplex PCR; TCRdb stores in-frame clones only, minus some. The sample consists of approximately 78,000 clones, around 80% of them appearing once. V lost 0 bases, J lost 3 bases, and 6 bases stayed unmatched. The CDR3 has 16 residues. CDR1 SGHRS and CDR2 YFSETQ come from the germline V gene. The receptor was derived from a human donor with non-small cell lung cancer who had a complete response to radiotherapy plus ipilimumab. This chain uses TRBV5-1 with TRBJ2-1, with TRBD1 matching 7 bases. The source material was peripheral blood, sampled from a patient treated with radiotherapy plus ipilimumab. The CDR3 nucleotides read TGCGCCAGCAGCTTGGCCGGGTGGGACAGCTACAATGAGCAGTTCTTC. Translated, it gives CASSLAGWDSYNEQFF.